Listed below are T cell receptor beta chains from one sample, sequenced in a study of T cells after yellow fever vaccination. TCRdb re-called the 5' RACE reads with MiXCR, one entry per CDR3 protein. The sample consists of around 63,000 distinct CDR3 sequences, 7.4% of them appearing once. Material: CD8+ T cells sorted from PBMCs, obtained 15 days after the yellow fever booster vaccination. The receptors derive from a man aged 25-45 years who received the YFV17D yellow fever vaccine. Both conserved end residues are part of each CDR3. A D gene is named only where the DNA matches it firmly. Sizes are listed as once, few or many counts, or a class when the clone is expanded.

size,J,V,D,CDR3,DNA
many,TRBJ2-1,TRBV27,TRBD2,CASQAGVSSYNEQFF,TGTGCCTCCCAGGCGGGGGTGAGCTCCTACAATGAGCAGTTCTTC
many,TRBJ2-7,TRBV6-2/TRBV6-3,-,CASSYWDTDYEQYF,TGTGCCAGCAGTTACTGGGACACCGACTACGAGCAGTACTTC
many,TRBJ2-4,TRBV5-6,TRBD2,CASSPTSENIQYF,TGTGCCAGCAGCCCCACTAGCGAAAACATTCAGTACTTC
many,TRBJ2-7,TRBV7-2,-,CASSLEGRYEQYF,TGTGCCAGCAGTCTTGAGGGGCGCTACGAGCAGTACTTC
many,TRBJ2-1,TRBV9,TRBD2,CASSVAGGPHNEQFF,TGTGCCAGCAGCGTAGCGGGAGGGCCCCACAATGAGCAGTTCTTC
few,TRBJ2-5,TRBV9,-,CASSGSGYQETQYF,TGTGCCAGCAGCGGATCCGGGTACCAAGAGACCCAGTACTTC
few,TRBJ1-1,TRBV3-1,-,CASSYGPVNTEAFF,TGTGCCAGCAGCTACGGACCTGTGAACACTGAAGCTTTCTTT
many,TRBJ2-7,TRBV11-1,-,CASSLNRDPEQYF,TGTGCCAGCAGCTTAAACCGCGACCCCGAGCAGTACTTC
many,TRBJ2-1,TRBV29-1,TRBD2,CSVEDLGLAGGPRYNEQFF,TGCAGCGTTGAAGATTTGGGACTAGCGGGAGGGCCGAGGTACAATGAGCAGTTCTTC
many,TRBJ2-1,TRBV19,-,CASSIGGIPYNEQFF,TGTGCCAGTAGTATAGGCGGGATTCCCTACAATGAGCAGTTCTTC
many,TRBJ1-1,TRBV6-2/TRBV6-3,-,CASSPWGTGTEAFF,TGTGCCAGCAGTCCCTGGGGGACGGGCACTGAAGCTTTCTTT
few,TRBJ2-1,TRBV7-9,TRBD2,CASSPGLAGLNEQFF,TGTGCCAGCAGCCCGGGACTAGCGGGACTCAATGAGCAGTTCTTC
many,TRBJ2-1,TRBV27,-,CASSLSGYSSSYNEQFF,TGTGCCAGCAGTCTATCAGGATATTCGAGCTCCTACAATGAGCAGTTCTTC
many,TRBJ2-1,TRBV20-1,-,CSARPVAEGNEQFF,TGCAGTGCTAGACCGGTGGCGGAGGGCAATGAGCAGTTCTTC
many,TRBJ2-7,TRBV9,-,CASSVAQGSYEQYF,TGTGCCAGCAGCGTAGCCCAGGGTTCCTACGAGCAGTACTTC
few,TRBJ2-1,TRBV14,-,CASSHPQSWRDYNEQFF,TGTGCCAGCAGCCACCCCCAGAGTTGGCGGGACTACAATGAGCAGTTCTTC
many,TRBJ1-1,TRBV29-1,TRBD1,CSVLQGAEAFF,TGCAGCGTTTTACAGGGGGCTGAAGCTTTCTTT
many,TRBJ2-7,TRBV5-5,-,CASRRDGNEQYF,TGTGCCAGCAGGAGGGACGGAAACGAGCAGTACTTC
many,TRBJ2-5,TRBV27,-,CASSFSRRQETQYF,TGTGCCAGCAGTTTCTCCCGACGACAAGAGACCCAGTACTTC
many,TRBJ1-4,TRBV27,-,CASSSLTGGSHEKLFF,TGTGCCAGCAGTTCCCTGACAGGCGGTTCCCATGAAAAACTGTTTTTT
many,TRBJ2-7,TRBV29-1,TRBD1,CSVEVQGTNYEQYF,TGCAGCGTTGAGGTACAGGGGACGAACTACGAGCAGTACTTC
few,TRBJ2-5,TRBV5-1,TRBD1,CASSMRQGTQETQYF,TGCGCCAGCAGCATGAGACAGGGGACGCAAGAGACCCAGTACTTC
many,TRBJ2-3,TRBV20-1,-,CSARTSVDDTQYF,TGCAGTGCTCGAACTTCGGTAGACGATACGCAGTATTTT
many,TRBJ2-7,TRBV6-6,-,CASGGTRYEQYF,TGTGCCAGCGGGGGGACGAGGTACGAGCAGTACTTC
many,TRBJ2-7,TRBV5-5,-,CASTLGGHEQYF,TGTGCCAGCACCCTGGGGGGGCACGAGCAGTACTTC
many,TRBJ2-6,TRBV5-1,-,CASSHPGDGANVLTF,TGCGCCAGCAGCCATCCAGGGGATGGGGCCAACGTCCTGACTTTC
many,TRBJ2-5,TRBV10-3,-,CAMLRGPIPQETQYF,TGTGCCATGCTGAGGGGCCCCATACCTCAAGAGACCCAGTACTTC
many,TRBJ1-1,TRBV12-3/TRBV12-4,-,CASTEGGTGAFF,TGTGCCAGCACCGAAGGGGGGACTGGAGCTTTCTTT
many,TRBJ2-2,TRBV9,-,CASSTGTGYTGELFF,TGTGCCAGCAGCACCGGAACGGGTTACACCGGGGAGCTGTTTTTT
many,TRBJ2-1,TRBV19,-,CASSRDAEQFF,TGTGCCAGTAGTAGGGACGCCGAGCAGTTCTTC
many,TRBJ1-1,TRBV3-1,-,CASSQDLRDPMNTEAFF,TGTGCCAGCAGCCAAGATCTAAGGGATCCCATGAACACTGAAGCTTTCTTT
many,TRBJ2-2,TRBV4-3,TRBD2,CASNSPREGTGELFF,TGCGCCAGTAATTCCCCGAGGGAGGGCACCGGGGAGCTGTTTTTT